The source of this T cell receptor (beta chain) is a study of human thymus T cells. Corrective cardiac surgery supplied the resected thymus tissue. All donors were healthy Finnish infants who were undergoing corrective surgery to treat congenital heart defects. Trimming took off 4 bases at V and 2 bases at J, with 19 bases between the two ends. The CDR3 is 17 amino acids. Germline V CDR1 and CDR2: SGDLS, YYNGEE. About this clone itself: Its antigen remains unidentified.

Assay: immunoSEQ multiplex PCR; the TCRdb copy retains only in-frame clones and omits some. The data show roughly 120,000 clones, with 90% to 95% seen just once and roughly 0.024% held by the top ten. Findings and limits, study-wide: Overlap was high between thymic repertoires from unrelated individuals, as reported in related research. It looked as if thymic and blood repertoires used V and J genes in a biased way.

This TCR was recovered from a boy less than two years old with a congenital heart defect but otherwise immunologically healthy. The sample consisted of thymus tissue. This chain links TRBV9 with TRBJ1-3, with a tentative D call TRBD1 (6 bases). The CDR3 DNA follows: TGTGCCAGCAGCCCTTTACAGGGAACAGTCCCTGGAAACACCATATATTTT. This encodes CASSPLQGTVPGNTIYF.